This T cell receptor (beta chain) appears in the sequencing data of a study of T cells after yellow fever vaccination. Whole-study results and caveats: The appearance of a small share of clonotypes in both CD4 and CD8 compartments was observed. Most clones from primary vaccination resurfaced after the booster (approximately 96% CD4, over 75% CD8).

The CDR3 is 13 residues long. The germline V gene has CDR1 MNHEY and CDR2 SMNVEV (reference sequence). The junction had 4 bases not matched to a gene; V was cut back by 3 bases and J by 7 bases. As regards this clonotype: Its cognate antigen is unknown.

A universal primer site and UMIs were added as TCR cDNA was made by 5'RACE template switching. TCRdb re-analysed the 5' RACE reads in MiXCR, keeping a single row per CDR3 protein. This sample has about 260,000 distinct CDR3 sequences; 13% occur once, and the top ten carry about 0.51%. The sequences come from CD4+ T cells sorted from PBMCs, collected 45 days after the yellow fever booster vaccination. The TCR originated in a man aged 25 to 40 who received the YFV17D yellow fever vaccine. The chain has TRBV27 and TRBJ2-5, with 8 nucleotides matching TRBD2. The CDR3 nucleotides read TGTGCCAGCAGTTTTGCGGGGGGAATGACCCAGTACTTC. Protein: CASSFAGGMTQYF.